The next 26 T cell receptor beta chains were all read from a single sample in a study of Ad26.COV2.S vaccination and SARS-CoV-2 variants. Sequenced by immunoSEQ multiplex PCR; TCRdb stores in-frame clones only, minus some. The table has around 300,000 clones, about 88% seen once. Treatment here: roughly 20 received Ad26.COV2.S at low or high dose, single or two shots; roughly 5 received placebo; per-sample allocation not given. Day 63 after the first vaccine or placebo injection was the time point for sampling. The sample consisted of peripheral blood, taken in a trial of Ad26.COV2.S vaccine versus placebo. The receptors come from a person between 18 and 65 years old who received the Ad26.COV2.S COVID-19 vaccine or a placebo.

This sequence joins TRBV5-1 and TRBJ2-3; D unclear. Per the germline V gene, CDR1 is SGHRS and CDR2 is YFSETQ. Trimming stripped 8 bases from V and 0 bases from J, with 10 bases between. The CDR3 is made up of 13 amino acids. CDR3 sequence: CASSVPSTDTQYF. In DNA, the CDR3 is TGCGCCAGTTCCGTCCCTAGCACAGATACGCAGTATTTT.

This chain links TRBV5-5 with TRBJ2-1, with a tentative D call TRBD1 (6 bases). CDR1 is SGHKS and CDR2 is YYEKEE in the germline V gene (reference sequence). The V gene lost 4 bases and the J gene lost 0 bases, with 11 bases spanning the gap. The length of the CDR3 is 15 residues. Written as DNA, the CDR3 is TGTGCCAGCAGCCGACAGGCGAGCTCCTACAATGAGCAGTTCTTC. As protein: CASSRQASSYNEQFF.

This clone was observed a few times. V gene TRBV5-3 combines with J gene TRBJ2-7; the D call may be TRBD1 or TRBD2 (5 bases each). TRBV5-3 is given ORF status, its function remaining uncertain. There are 16 residues in the CDR3. The germline V and J ends were trimmed by 4 bases and 4 bases, with 21 bases remaining between them. The DNA of the CDR3 is TGTGCCAGAAGCCCTCCCGGGACCGCGGATTTTTACGAGCAGTACTTC. Translated: CARSPPGTADFYEQYF.

This chain links TRBV19 with TRBJ1-3; no clear D gene. The CDR3 has 14 amino acids. The V end lost 4 bases, the J end lost 0 bases, and 7 bases lay between the germline ends. CDR1 LNHDA and CDR2 SQIVND come from the germline V gene (reference sequence). The CDR3 loop reads CASSKPVSGNTIYF. The CDR3 region has the DNA TGTGCCAGTAGTAAACCGGTCTCTGGAAACACCATATATTTT.

This chain uses TRBV4-3 with TRBJ2-6; D is possibly TRBD1 (6 bases). The ends were cut back, 0 bases at V and 4 bases at J, with 13 bases in the middle. The germline V gene has CDR1 LGHNA and CDR2 YSLEER. The CDR3 loop spans 17 amino acids. The chain's CDR3 is CASSQDRQGSGANVLTF. DNA of the CDR3: TGCGCCAGCAGCCAAGATCGTCAGGGGAGCGGGGCCAACGTCCTGACTTTC.

This chain links TRBV6-2 or TRBV6-3 with TRBJ2-3, with D hard to call. CDR1 is MNHEY, CDR2 SVGEGT, per germline. There are 15 residues in the CDR3. V was trimmed by 2 bases and J by 0 bases, leaving 9 bases between them. CDR3 bases: TGTGCCAGCAGTTACGATACTGTTAGCACAGATACGCAGTATTTT. This sequence encodes CASSYDTVSTDTQYF.

This chain connects TRBV28 to TRBJ1-3; D might be TRBD1 (6 bases). Germline lookup yields CDR1 MDHEN and CDR2 SYDVKM. With 3 bases removed from V and 6 bases from J, the gap between germline ends came to 15 bases. CDR3 size: 15 residues. CDR3 bases: TGTGCCAGCAGTTTTCCCTCGAACAGGGCAAACACCATATATTTT. It yields the protein CASSFPSNRANTIYF.

J is TRBJ1-2 and V is TRBV6-5; 8 nucleotides match TRBD1. Germline trimming cut 4 bases from V and 4 bases from J; bases unmatched to any gene: 5. The CDR3 sequence is 14 residues long. Germline V gene data show CDR1 as MNHEY and CDR2 as SVGAGI. CDR3 sequence reads: CASSWDRWGYGYTF. The CDR3 DNA reads TGTGCCAGCAGTTGGGACAGGTGGGGCTATGGCTACACCTTC.

The chain carries TRBV24-1 and TRBJ2-5, with 15 bases lining up with TRBD2. V gave up 4 bases and J gave up 4 bases; unmatched junction bases: 9. This CDR3 region has 18 residues. Germline V gene data show CDR1 as KGHDR and CDR2 as SFDVKD. The CDR3 region is CATSDNEWTSGRAETQYF. The DNA of the CDR3 is TGTGCCACCAGTGACAACGAATGGACTAGCGGGAGGGCAGAGACCCAGTACTTC.

This clone turned up a few times. CDR3 nucleotide sequence: TGTGCCAGCAGTGCCTACAGGGGGCGAACTGAAGCTTTCTTT. This encodes CASSAYRGRTEAFF. V and J are TRBV27 and TRBJ1-1; 9 positions match TRBD1. V lost 5 bases, J lost 5 bases, and 6 bases stayed unmatched. CDR3 length: 14 amino acids. Germline V gene data show CDR1 as MNHEY and CDR2 as SMNVEV (reference sequence).

The rearrangement joins TRBV6-6 to TRBJ2-1; 10 bases fit TRBD1. The germline CDR1 and CDR2 sequences are MNHNY and SVGAGI (reference sequence). CDR3 length: 14 residues. The J segment lost 7 bases and the V segment lost 5 bases, leaving 5 bases of the junction unmatched. The CDR3 spells CASSAWTGGNEQFF. As DNA, the CDR3 is TGTGCCAGCAGTGCCTGGACAGGGGGGAATGAGCAGTTCTTC.

The V call is TRBV10-3, the J call TRBJ1-1, with TRBD1 matching over 7 bases. The CDR3 is made up of 12 amino acids. With V trimmed by 10 bases and J by 1 base, 3 bases remained unmatched. The germline V gene encodes CDR1 ENHRY and CDR2 SYGVKD. As DNA, the CDR3 is TGTGCCACCCGGACAGGGAACACTGAAGCTTTCTTT. Protein product: CATRTGNTEAFF.

This clone was seen once. The CDR3 bases are TGTGCCACCAGTGTAACTGGGCAGGGTCAAGATACGCAGTATTTT. Translated: CATSVTGQGQDTQYF. The chain is built from TRBV24-1 and TRBJ2-3; D possibly corresponds to TRBD1 (5 bases). Germline V CDR1 and CDR2: KGHDR, SFDVKD. The CDR3 is 15 amino acids. V lost 5 bases, J lost 5 bases, and 16 bases lay in between.

This sequence joins TRBV19 and TRBJ1-4, with D tentatively TRBD1 (6 bases). Germline V gene data show CDR1 as LNHDA and CDR2 as SQIVND (reference sequence). This CDR3 region has 15 residues. Trimming cost V 6 bases and J 6 bases, with 17 bases left between them. CDR3 protein: CASSRGTFGHEKLFF. The DNA of the CDR3 is TGTGCCAGTAGCCGCGGGACATTCGGCCATGAAAAACTGTTTTTT.

This clone has only one observation. The V call is TRBV27, the J call TRBJ1-6, with D hard to call. The length of the CDR3 is 14 residues. Looked up from germline, CDR1 is MNHEY and CDR2 is SMNVEV (reference sequence). Trimming removed 5 bases from V and 6 bases from J, with 11 bases in between. CDR3 in amino acids: CASSNDLSNSPLHF. CDR3 in DNA: TGTGCCAGCAGTAACGATCTTAGTAATTCACCCCTCCACTTT.

The V and J genes are TRBV6-4 and TRBJ2-1, with TRBD2 matching 15 bases. V lost 4 bases, J lost 10 bases, and 5 bases stayed unmatched. The germline CDR1 and CDR2 sequences are MRHNA and SNTAGT. The CDR3 has 15 amino acids. CDR3: CASSVEGTSGREQFF. The CDR3 coding sequence is TGTGCCAGCAGTGTAGAGGGGACTAGCGGGAGGGAGCAGTTCTTC.

The chain has TRBV4-3 and TRBJ2-3; 7 bases are a match to TRBD2. With V trimmed by 0 bases and J by 4 bases, 4 bases remained unmatched. Germline lookup yields CDR1 LGHNA and CDR2 YSLEER. The CDR3 has 15 amino acids. The CDR3 nucleotides read TGCGCCAGCAGCCAAGATAGCGGGCCCGCAGATACGCAGTATTTT. This translates into CASSQDSGPADTQYF.

The chain links TRBV9 to TRBJ2-2, with a possible D match to TRBD2 (5 bases). The CDR3 runs to 14 residues. Germline assignment: CDR1 SGDLS and CDR2 YYNGEE. Trimming shortened V by 4 bases and J by 4 bases, and 11 bases separated the two germline ends. The CDR3, as DNA: TGTGCCAGCAGCCTAGGACTGGGCACCGGGGAGCTGTTTTTT. This sequence encodes CASSLGLGTGELFF.

The gene calls are TRBV19 and TRBJ1-1; the D gene is possibly TRBD1 (6 bases). The ends were cut back, 1 base at V and 4 bases at J, with 16 bases in the middle. CDR1 and CDR2 (germline): LNHDA, SQIVND (reference sequence). This CDR3 has 16 amino acids. DNA for the CDR3: TGTGCCAGTAGTATAGTGTTACGGGGGGGCAGCACTGAAGCTTTCTTT. Protein: CASSIVLRGGSTEAFF.

The chain uses TRBV24-1 and TRBJ2-5; TRBD2 is a possible D gene (6 bases). Trimming left V 3 bases short and J 4 bases short, with 14 bases between. Germline CDR1 is KGHDR and CDR2 is SFDVKD. The CDR3 is 15 amino acids. CDR3 amino acids: CATSDRVGGGETQYF. The CDR3 DNA follows: TGTGCCACCAGTGATCGGGTTGGGGGAGGAGAGACCCAGTACTTC.

The chain carries TRBV7-2 and TRBJ2-1, with 11 positions matching TRBD1. Germline V gene data show CDR1 as SGHTA and CDR2 as FQGNSA. The CDR3 contains 16 residues. V lost 0 bases to trimming and J lost 9 bases; unmatched junction nucleotides: 7. DNA of the CDR3: TGTGCCAGCAGCTTAGCCGGGACAGGGGGATGGATTGAGCAGTTCTTC. It yields the protein CASSLAGTGGWIEQFF.

The chain carries TRBV7-9 and TRBJ2-5; 7 nucleotides agree with TRBD2. Germline V gene lookup returns CDR1 SEHNR and CDR2 FQNEAQ (reference sequence). The CDR3 is 14 residues long. V lost 5 bases, J lost 3 bases, and 6 bases stayed unmatched. CDR3 residues: CASSRLGREETQYF. DNA for the CDR3: TGTGCCAGCAGCCGCTTGGGGAGGGAAGAGACCCAGTACTTC.

The rearrangement links TRBV24-1 to TRBJ2-3; maybe TRBD2 (5 bases). Trimming shortened V by 0 bases and J by 2 bases, and 11 bases separated the two germline ends. The CDR3 covers 16 residues. Looked up from germline, CDR1 is KGHDR and CDR2 is SFDVKD. CDR3 nucleotide sequence: TGTGCCACCAGTGATTTGCGACGGGGAAACACAGATACGCAGTATTTT. Translated: CATSDLRRGNTDTQYF.

V and J are TRBV29-1 and TRBJ2-6; 8 bases are a match to TRBD1. The CDR3 is made up of 14 amino acids. The V gene's germline CDR1 is SQVTM and CDR2 ANQGSEA. The ends lost 6 bases at V and 4 bases at J; junction bases unmatched: 5. CDR3 sequence (DNA): TGCAGCGTCCTACAGGGGGTCGGGGCCAACGTCCTGACTTTC. Protein product: CSVLQGVGANVLTF.

V usage is TRBV4-3 and J usage is TRBJ2-7; TRBD1 matches 7 bases. CDR3 length: 15 amino acids. Germline trimming cut 0 bases from V and 5 bases from J; bases unmatched to any gene: 7. CDR1 LGHNA and CDR2 YSLEER come from the germline V gene. DNA of the CDR3: TGCGCCAGCAGCCAAGAAGACAGGGAAAAGGACGAGCAGTACTTC. Translating it yields CASSQEDREKDEQYF.

The chain recombines TRBV7-2 with TRBJ1-6; no firm D call. V lost 2 bases and J lost 9, with 14 bases in between. This CDR3 has 15 residues. CDR1 and CDR2 from the germline V gene are SGHTA and FQGNSA. The CDR3 DNA reads TGTGCCAGCAGCTTAAGAGACCTACCAACTTCACCCCTCCACTTT. The encoded protein is CASSLRDLPTSPLHF.